This T cell receptor beta chain was recorded in a study of T cells after yellow fever vaccination. Study-level results: Among primary-vaccination clones, most reappeared after the booster, at around 97% for CD4 and about 90% for CD8.

Trimming removed 3 bases from V and 1 base from J, with 13 bases in between. The germline V gene has CDR1 DFQATT and CDR2 SNEGSKA (reference sequence). The CDR3 consists of 15 residues. Each CDR3 protein is one row after TCRdb ran MiXCR on the 5' RACE reads. The profile shows about 580,000 distinct CDR3 sequences, about a sixth of them singletons. A word on this clonotype: The antigen is undetermined.

The sequencing used PBMCs, collected 5 to 6 days after the first yellow fever vaccination. The origin of this receptor is a man younger than 35 who received the YFV17D yellow fever vaccine. This chain connects TRBV20-1 to TRBJ1-5; perhaps TRBD1 as D (5 bases). The CDR3 sequence: CSARPGPTSNQPQHF. For the CDR3, the DNA is TGCAGTGCTAGGCCGGGGCCTACGAGCAATCAGCCCCAGCATTTT.